The source of this T cell receptor beta chain is a study of blood T cell repertoires in COVID-19. In the study overall: The study drew acute and convalescent COVID-19 samples from the United States, Italy and Spain.

Using immunoSEQ multiplex PCR, the repertoire was profiled, and TCRdb retains in-frame clones only, with some absent. The repertoire includes tens of thousands of clones, approximately 84% of them detected once, and 4.4% sits in the top ten. The CDR3 is 16 amino acids. V trimming: 6 bases; J trimming: 5 bases; junction bases outside the gene matches: 16. Germline CDR1 reads MDHEN; CDR2 reads SYDVKM. The sequence was obtained from a man between 50 and 59 years old with active COVID-19. V gene TRBV28 combines with J gene TRBJ2-7; TRBD1 agrees at 7 bases. Sample: peripheral blood. As DNA, the CDR3 is TGTGCCAGCAGCACCCACCCTGCGACAGGGATCCACGAGCAGTACTTC. This translates into CASSTHPATGIHEQYF.